Described below is a single T cell receptor beta chain sequence and its context. This table comes from immunoSEQ multiplex PCR, and its TCRdb copy is limited to in-frame clones, with some not included. Of about 230,000 clones in the sample, over 75% were seen once. The CDR3 has 13 amino acids. V dropped 4 bases and J dropped 8; count of bases not matched to a gene: 6. Germline CDR1 is SEHNR and CDR2 is FQNEAQ (reference sequence). The data belong to a study of blood T cell repertoires in COVID-19. Background on the study: Researchers got acute and convalescent COVID-19 samples from the United States, Italy and Spain.

Sequenced: peripheral blood. The J gene is TRBJ1-1, the V gene TRBV7-9, with 8 nucleotides matching TRBD1. The sequence came from a man aged 50 to 59 with COVID-19, enrolled during active disease. The CDR3 DNA follows: TGTGCCAGCAGCTGGTCCCGACAGGGGGAAGCTTTCTTT. It yields the protein CASSWSRQGEAFF.